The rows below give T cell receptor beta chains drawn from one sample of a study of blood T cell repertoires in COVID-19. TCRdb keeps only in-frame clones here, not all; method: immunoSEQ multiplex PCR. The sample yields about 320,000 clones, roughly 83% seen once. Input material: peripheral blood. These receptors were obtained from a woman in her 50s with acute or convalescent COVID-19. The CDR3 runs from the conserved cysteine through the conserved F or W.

CDR3aa: CAWSVGFSGAAGGTEAFF
v_gene: TRBV30
len: 18

CDR3aa: CASRGASREDTDTQYF
v_gene: TRBV2
len: 16

CDR3aa: CASSISWAGNTEAFF
v_gene: TRBV19
len: 15

CDR3aa: CASSVPGQTVYEQYF
v_gene: TRBV28
len: 15

CDR3aa: CASSLGGTYEQYF
v_gene: TRBV28
len: 13

CDR3aa: CASSSPDRGTEAFF
v_gene: TRBV5-1
len: 14

CDR3aa: CASSPSSQGRDTIYF
v_gene: TRBV28
len: 15

CDR3aa: CSVVGAGGPSGRETQYF
v_gene: TRBV29-1
len: 17

CDR3aa: CASARQGPTTEQYF
v_gene: TRBV6-6
len: 14

CDR3aa: CASSLRVLSGRDNEQFF
v_gene: TRBV5-1
len: 17

CDR3aa: CATSDPTPGLGYNGQFF
v_gene: TRBV24-1
len: 17

CDR3aa: CASSLTGVSGMEYF
v_gene: TRBV7-8
len: 14

CDR3aa: CASSQATDREYGYTF
v_gene: TRBV4-1
len: 15

CDR3aa: CASSPGYDTQYF
v_gene: TRBV7-9
len: 12

CDR3aa: CASSPVLAGTVYNEQFF
v_gene: TRBV18
len: 17

CDR3aa: CASSSRTSGLASTDTQYF
v_gene: TRBV5-1
len: 18

CDR3aa: CASSSLQGGPEAFF
v_gene: TRBV18
len: 14

CDR3aa: CSAGPGYTDTQYF
v_gene: TRBV29-1
len: 13

CDR3aa: CASSQDLLGNTIYF
v_gene: TRBV4-1
len: 14

CDR3aa: CASSQEWTANTGELFF
v_gene: TRBV4-1
len: 16

CDR3aa: CASRLAGTNEQFF
v_gene: TRBV27
len: 13

CDR3aa: CASSPKIAGGELFF
v_gene: TRBV3-1/TRBV3-2
len: 14

CDR3aa: CASSPTSGPTGELFF
v_gene: TRBV7-9
len: 15

CDR3aa: CASSKRVDRLAKNIQYF
v_gene: TRBV21-1
len: 17

CDR3aa: CAITMDRKGTDTQYF
v_gene: TRBV10-3
len: 15

CDR3aa: CATSERFGEQYF
v_gene: TRBV24-1
len: 12

CDR3aa: CASSLKPYGYTF
v_gene: TRBV28
len: 12

CDR3aa: CANSPLGSADNEKLFF
v_gene: TRBV18
len: 16

CDR3aa: CASSLLDRGYEQYF
v_gene: TRBV28
len: 14

CDR3aa: CASAAGVGFYNEQFF
v_gene: TRBV9
len: 15

CDR3aa: CARQGGMTETQYF
v_gene: TRBV30
len: 13

CDR3aa: CASSRDRRGKLFF
v_gene: TRBV5-8
len: 13

CDR3aa: CASSLGRDSYEQYF
v_gene: TRBV27
len: 14

CDR3aa: CASGGVDQPQHF
v_gene: TRBV30
len: 12

CDR3aa: CASSPGDSYNEQFF
v_gene: TRBV5-1
len: 14

CDR3aa: CASSVIDSFTEAFF
v_gene: TRBV9
len: 14

CDR3aa: CASSLFSFSGRGNEQFF
v_gene: TRBV28
len: 17

CDR3aa: CASSLWPGSYEQYF
v_gene: TRBV5-1
len: 14

CDR3aa: CATSDRAGSTDTQYF
v_gene: TRBV24-1
len: 15

CDR3aa: CASSLTGTSGRFF
v_gene: TRBV6-4
len: 13

CDR3aa: CASSFRWDRDSPLHF
v_gene: TRBV11-2
len: 15

CDR3aa: CASSWPEEGDPQHF
v_gene: TRBV6-6
len: 14

CDR3aa: CASSYFGDSYEQYF
v_gene: TRBV6-5
len: 14

CDR3aa: CATSRDSSGNTIYF
v_gene: TRBV15
len: 14

CDR3aa: CASSRSGDPYEQYF
v_gene: TRBV28
len: 14

CDR3aa: CASSYNPWLGANVLTF
v_gene: TRBV5-8
len: 16

CDR3aa: CAWSVRTDQPQHF
v_gene: TRBV30
len: 13

CDR3aa: CASSQVGGISEKLFF
v_gene: TRBV4-2
len: 15

CDR3aa: CASSWGQQNTEAFF
v_gene: TRBV7-8
len: 14

CDR3aa: CASRRKSGTVNTGELFF
v_gene: TRBV5-8
len: 17

CDR3aa: CATSRDAGVETQYF
v_gene: TRBV15
len: 14

CDR3aa: CASSQSAGDYNEQFF
v_gene: TRBV3-1/TRBV3-2
len: 15

CDR3aa: CASSQADPGTDTQYF
v_gene: TRBV5-1
len: 15

CDR3aa: CASSEQVYNEKLFF
v_gene: TRBV6-1
len: 14

CDR3aa: CASRPTGGIGELFF
v_gene: TRBV27
len: 14

CDR3aa: CASSLLAAGELFF
v_gene: TRBV12-3/TRBV12-4
len: 13

CDR3aa: CASSAHGTSGRIGSYNEQFF
v_gene: TRBV2
len: 20

CDR3aa: CSAQGDLAEQYF
v_gene: TRBV29-1
len: 12

CDR3aa: CATSDSLAGSDSYNEQFF
v_gene: TRBV24-1
len: 18